These 10 T cell receptor beta chains share one sample of origin, sequenced in a study of T cells after yellow fever vaccination. TCRdb redid the calling of the 5' RACE reads with MiXCR, one entry per CDR3 protein. The table records about 340,000 distinct CDR3 sequences, more than 8.5% of them present only once. The sample was PBMCs, taken on the day of the first yellow fever vaccination. These receptor sequences come from a man between 18 and 29 years old who received the YFV17D yellow fever vaccine.

This clonotype has only a few counts. The chain joins TRBV24-1 to TRBJ2-2; no definite D call. Germline V gene lookup returns CDR1 KGHDR and CDR2 SFDVKD. CDR3 size: 14 residues. Trimming cost V 4 bases and J 6 bases, with 11 bases left between them. The CDR3: CATSEQLLPGELFF. The CDR3 DNA reads as TGTGCCACCAGTGAACAGCTCCTACCCGGGGAGCTGTTTTTT.

The rearrangement links TRBV6-5 to TRBJ2-1; 7 bases map to TRBD1. CDR3 length: 15 amino acids. The V gene end was trimmed by 4 bases and the J gene end by 4 bases; junction bases not matched to a gene: 7. Germline values: CDR1 MNHEY, CDR2 SVGAGI. The CDR3 DNA sequence: TGTGCCAGCAGTTTCCCGGGACAGAAATACAATGAGCAGTTCTTC. Its protein product is CASSFPGQKYNEQFF.

This clonotype was seen more than once but under ten times. The chain employs TRBV2 and TRBJ1-6; 8 bases are a match to TRBD1. After removal of 5 bases from V and 9 bases from J, the junction contained 6 bases not matched to a gene. The CDR3 runs 14 residues. Germline V gives CDR1 SNHLY, CDR2 FYNNEI. CDR3 in DNA: TGTGCCAGCAGTACCGACAGGGGTGGTTCACCCCTCCACTTT. This sequence encodes CASSTDRGGSPLHF.

In this sample, this clonotype turned up a few times. The chain uses TRBV4-3 and TRBJ2-2; no clear D gene. The CDR3 contains 17 residues. Germline CDR1 is LGHNA and CDR2 is YSLEER. V was pared by 0 bases and J by 0 bases, with 11 bases between. In DNA, the CDR3 is TGCGCCAGCAGCCAAGATTCAGCACTCGCGAACACCGGGGAGCTGTTTTTT. It is translated as CASSQDSALANTGELFF.

The chain is built from TRBV7-2 and TRBJ1-2; D gene unclear. CDR3 length equals 13 residues. The germline CDR1 and CDR2 sequences are SGHTA and FQGNSA. V was pared by 1 base and J by 4 bases, with 7 bases between. CDR3 nucleotides: TGTGCCAGCAGCTTAGGGGTTTCCTATGGCTACACCTTC. This translates into CASSLGVSYGYTF.

This clonotype was counted many times. The rearrangement uses TRBV7-9 and TRBJ1-1; D may be TRBD1 (5 bases). Germline V gives CDR1 SEHNR, CDR2 FQNEAQ (reference sequence). Trimming cost V 4 bases and J 4 bases, with 13 bases left between them. The CDR3 runs to 14 residues. DNA of the CDR3: TGTGCCAGCAGCTCGAAACAGGAATTCACTGAAGCTTTCTTT. As protein: CASSSKQEFTEAFF.

This clonotype was seen a handful of times. The chain uses TRBV4-3 and TRBJ2-3; D is uncertain. Germline V gene data show CDR1 as LGHNA and CDR2 as YSLEER. The CDR3 contains 15 residues. Trimming removed 1 base from V and 4 bases from J, with 12 bases in between. CDR3 DNA sequence: TGCGCCAGCAGCCAAGGCTTCGCGGATTCAGATACGCAGTATTTT. Translating gives CASSQGFADSDTQYF.

The rearrangement joins TRBV6-2 or TRBV6-3 to TRBJ1-5; D call uncertain. The CDR3 loop spans 14 amino acids. V lost 2 bases and J 4 bases, leaving 9 bases between the germline ends. Germline values: CDR1 MNHEY, CDR2 SVGEGT. CDR3 DNA: TGTGCCAGCAGTTACGGCGCACAAAATCAGCCCCAGCATTTT. Amino acids: CASSYGAQNQPQHF.

This clonotype was recorded at least ten times. V gene TRBV5-1 combines with J gene TRBJ2-1; possibly TRBD2 for D (5 bases). The germline CDR1 and CDR2 sequences are SGHRS and YFSETQ. The CDR3 is 18 residues long. Trimming removed 4 bases at V and 1 base at J, with 21 bases between. The CDR3 DNA reads TGCGCCAGCAGCCCGCTCTACCTAGTGCGCGGGTCCTACAATGAGCAGTTCTTC. As protein: CASSPLYLVRGSYNEQFF.

This clonotype was observed a few times. The V call is TRBV2, the J call TRBJ1-1; 9 nucleotides match TRBD1. CDR1 is SNHLY, CDR2 FYNNEI, per germline. The CDR3 has 14 residues. V shed 6 bases and J 5 bases; nucleotides not matched to a gene: 7. Written as DNA, the CDR3 is TGTGCCAGCAGCGAACAGGGGGCGGGAACTGAAGCTTTCTTT. Its translation: CASSEQGAGTEAFF.